This T cell receptor beta chain stems from a study of CD8 T cells in Susac syndrome. The authors reverse transcribed 0.5 to 1 ug RNA with random hexamers. Multiplex PCR with immunoSEQ amplified the TCR beta CDR3 across 54 Vbeta and 13 Jbeta. TCRdb recomputed calls from the immunoSEQ multiplex PCR reads with MiXCR, one row per CDR3 protein. The sample has about 120,000 distinct CDR3 sequences; 96% are singletons. Overall study results and limits: Clonal expansion was not observed in the Susac syndrome CD4+ T cell repertoires.

This clonotype was detected once. The antigen remains undetermined. The sequenced sample was CD4+ T cells from PBMCs. This TCR was recovered from a human donor with Susac syndrome.

The CDR3 DNA follows: TGTGCCAGCAGCCCTAGACTAGCGGGAGGGAGGGCCCAAGAGACCCAGTACTTC. Amino acids: CASSPRLAGGRAQETQYF. The V gene is TRBV7-6, the J gene TRBJ2-5; 14 bases map to TRBD2. J lost 1 base, V lost 5 bases, and 9 bases had no gene match. Germline lookup yields CDR1 SGHVS and CDR2 FNYEAQ. This CDR3 comprises 18 residues.